The clone carrying this TCR beta chain came up once. Assay: immunoSEQ multiplex PCR; the TCRdb copy retains only in-frame clones and omits some. The table has nearly 750,000 clones, 55% to 80% seen once. This sample was included in a study of shared clonotypes between healthy human individuals. Trimming shortened V by 3 bases and J by 3 bases, and 9 bases separated the two germline ends. Germline loops: CDR1 SEHNR, CDR2 FQNEAQ (reference sequence). CDR3 size: 14 residues. This chain joins TRBV7-9 and TRBJ1-5, with unresolved D. This clonotype was obtained from a woman in her twenties or thirties in good health. The specimen was memory CD4+ T cells sorted from blood. Subset meaning: CD45RA-negative fraction. CDR3 nucleotides: TGTGCCAGCAGCTTTAAACCCAACAATCAGCCCCAGCATTTT. Translated: CASSFKPNNQPQHF.